A selection of T cell receptor beta chains follows, all from one sample in a study of blood T cell repertoires in COVID-19. Only in-frame clones appear in the TCRdb table, and some are missing; sequencing was by immunoSEQ multiplex PCR. The data hold over 80,000 clones, with around 87% observed a single time. Sequences were obtained from peripheral blood. These receptor sequences come from a human donor in a cohort sampled during active COVID-19. The CDR3 runs from the conserved cysteine through the conserved F or W. The D gene is left open where the match is weak. Part of the rows lack a size; the others show once, few, many or a class for expanded clones.

>.|TRBJ2-5|.|15|TRBV9
TGTGCCAGCAGCGTGGGGGGGGCTAATCAAGAGACCCAGTACTTC
CASSVGGANQETQYF
>TRBD1|TRBJ2-6|.|16|TRBV19
TGTGCCAGTAGTACTACAGGGGGCTCTGGGGCCAACGTCCTGACTTTC
CASSTTGGSGANVLTF
>TRBD1|TRBJ2-7|.|17|TRBV18
TGTGCCAGCTCAGCGTCAAACAGGGGCCCCCCTAACTACGAGCAGTACTTC
CASSASNRGPPNYEQYF
>.|TRBJ1-5|.|15|TRBV5-1
TGCGCCAGCAGCTTGAACCCGGGGGGGGTCCAGCCCCAGCATTTT
CASSLNPGGVQPQHF
>.|TRBJ2-7|.|15|TRBV7-2
TGTGCCAGCAGCTTTTTTCTACGGGAGCTCTACGAGCAGTACTTC
CASSFFLRELYEQYF
>TRBD1|TRBJ2-3|.|15|TRBV19
TGTGCCAGTAGTATAGCGGGACAGGGGGCGGATACGCAGTATTTT
CASSIAGQGADTQYF
>.|TRBJ2-7|.|13|TRBV5-6
TGTGCCAGCAGCTTCACAGACAACTACGAGCAGTACTTC
CASSFTDNYEQYF
>.|TRBJ1-2|.|12|TRBV28
TGTGCCAGCAGTACCTTTGACAGCGGCTACACCTTC
CASSTFDSGYTF
>TRBD2|TRBJ2-2|.|14|TRBV7-3
TGTGCCAGCAGCTTAGGGACTAGCACCGGGGAGCTGTTTTTT
CASSLGTSTGELFF
>.|TRBJ2-5|.|14|TRBV2
TGTGCCAGCAATACAGGGGGGGGTTGGGAGACCCAGTACTTC
CASNTGGGWETQYF
>TRBD2|TRBJ2-5|.|14|TRBV7-8
TGTGCCAGCAGCTCTAGCGGGAGGGGGGAGACCCAGTACTTC
CASSSSGRGETQYF
>.|TRBJ2-5|.|14|TRBV19
TGTGCCAGTAATCACAGGATGTACCAAGAGACCCAGTACTTC
CASNHRMYQETQYF
>TRBD2|TRBJ2-3|.|15|TRBV5-4
TGTGCCAGCAGGAGGACGGGAGGGGAGACAGATACGCAGTATTTT
CASRRTGGETDTQYF
>.|TRBJ2-5|.|11|TRBV7-9
TGTGCCAGCCGTCCGAATGAGGCCCAGTACTTC
CASRPNEAQYF
>.|TRBJ2-7|once|12|TRBV5-5
TGTGCCAGCAGCCCAGGGGTATCGGAGCAGTACTTC
CASSPGVSEQYF
>TRBD2|TRBJ2-1|once|15|TRBV7-8
TGTGCCAGCAGCCCTCCGGGACTAGCGGGAGGGGAACAGTTCTTC
CASSPPGLAGGEQFF
>.|TRBJ2-5|.|13|TRBV13
TGTGCCAGCAGCCCCAGTCCTTTGGAGACCCAGTACTTC
CASSPSPLETQYF
>TRBD2|TRBJ2-4|.|17|TRBV3-1/TRBV3-2
TGTGCCAGCAGCCAATTAGCGGGAGGGCCGGCCAAAAACATTCAGTACTTC
CASSQLAGGPAKNIQYF
>TRBD1|TRBJ1-2|.|16|TRBV19
TGTGCCAGTAGTATAAGAGGGACAGGTCCTAACTATGGCTACACCTTC
CASSIRGTGPNYGYTF
>.|TRBJ2-6|.|15|TRBV5-1
TGCGCCAGCAGACTACGGATCTCTGGGGCCAACGTCCTGACTTTC
CASRLRISGANVLTF
>.|TRBJ2-7|.|13|TRBV2
TGTGCCAGCAGTAAGACGGGGAGTTACGAGCAGTACTTC
CASSKTGSYEQYF
>.|TRBJ2-3|.|15|TRBV18
TGTGCCAGCTCACCCTCAGGGGGGAGGACAGATACGCAGTATTTT
CASSPSGGRTDTQYF
>TRBD2|TRBJ2-3|once|16|TRBV4-3
TGCGCCAGCAGCCAAGGGACTAGCGGGAGGGTAGATACGCAGTATTTT
CASSQGTSGRVDTQYF
>.|TRBJ1-6|few|15|TRBV7-9
TGTGCCAGCAGTCGCTCACAGGATTATAATTCACCCCTCCACTTT
CASSRSQDYNSPLHF
>TRBD1|TRBJ1-5|.|14|TRBV28
TGTGCCAGCAGCATCCCACAGGGGGCGCAGCCCCAGCATTTT
CASSIPQGAQPQHF
>.|TRBJ1-2|.|14|TRBV24-1
TGTGCCACCGAGGGGGATAACGGCCGGGATGGCTACACCTTC
CATEGDNGRDGYTF
>TRBD2|TRBJ2-3|.|15|TRBV10-3
TGTGCCATCAGCTCAATTAGCGGGAGCCCAGATACGCAGTATTTT
CAISSISGSPDTQYF
>TRBD2|TRBJ2-3|.|16|TRBV2
TGTGCCAGCAGTGGAACTAGCGGGAGGGGTGTTGGTACGCAGTATTTT
CASSGTSGRGVGTQYF
>.|TRBJ1-5|.|14|TRBV28
TGTGCCAGCAGTACCGCTTACTACAATCAGCCCCAGCATTTT
CASSTAYYNQPQHF
>.|TRBJ1-1|once|15|TRBV29-1
TGCAGCGTCCTTGGGTGGGGAGGGCGTAGCACTGAAGCTTTCTTT
CSVLGWGGRSTEAFF
>.|TRBJ1-2|once|14|TRBV5-1
TGCGCCAGCAGCTCCCTTACAGGGACCTATGGCTACACCTTC
CASSSLTGTYGYTF
>.|TRBJ1-3|.|15|TRBV7-9
TGTGCCAGCAGCTTAGATTCGGTATCTGGAAACACCATATATTTT
CASSLDSVSGNTIYF
>TRBD1|TRBJ2-6|.|17|TRBV28
TGTGCCAGCAGTTTCCAGGGGGCACCCTCTGGGGCCAACGTCCTGACTTTC
CASSFQGAPSGANVLTF
>TRBD1|TRBJ1-3|.|16|TRBV3-1/TRBV3-2
TGTGCCAGCAGCCAAGATCCCAGGGGGCTTGGAAACACCATATATTTT
CASSQDPRGLGNTIYF
>TRBD2|TRBJ2-2|.|13|TRBV6-5
TGTGCCAGCAGTTTAGCGGGAGTCGGGGAGCTGTTTTTT
CASSLAGVGELFF
>TRBD2|TRBJ2-7|.|15|TRBV5-1
TGCGCCAGCAGCGCAAGACTAGCGGGAGTAGGTGAGCAGTACTTC
CASSARLAGVGEQYF
>.|TRBJ2-7|.|13|TRBV11-2
TGTGCCAGCAGCTTAGTGTCAGTCGGGGAGCAGTACTTC
CASSLVSVGEQYF
>.|TRBJ1-1|.|18|TRBV7-9
TGTGCCAGCAGCCATCACCCACCCTCGGGGAAGAAAGACACTGAAGCTTTCTTT
CASSHHPPSGKKDTEAFF
>TRBD1|TRBJ1-1|.|16|TRBV2
TGTGCCAGCATCAGGGGGGCCATTTACGTGAACACTGAAGCTTTCTTT
CASIRGAIYVNTEAFF
>.|TRBJ1-2|.|11|TRBV28
TGTGCCAGCAGTTTATCCAATGGCTACACCTTC
CASSLSNGYTF
>TRBD2|TRBJ2-7|once|14|TRBV5-6
TGTGCCAGCAGCTTGAGCGGGAGCTCCTACGAGCAGTACTTC
CASSLSGSSYEQYF
>.|TRBJ1-1|.|16|TRBV9
TGTGCCAGCAGCGCCCCGATTGGGGGGGGAGACACTGAAGCTTTCTTT
CASSAPIGGGDTEAFF
>.|TRBJ2-3|.|14|TRBV7-9
TGTGCCAGCAGCCGACTAAGCGCCACAGATACGCAGTATTTT
CASSRLSATDTQYF
>TRBD1|TRBJ1-1|.|13|TRBV19
TGTGCCAGTAGTTCCGACAGGGAGACTGAAGCTTTCTTT
CASSSDRETEAFF
>.|TRBJ2-1|.|15|TRBV3-1/TRBV3-2
TGTGCCAGCAGCGACCTGGAGGGTACAACGAATGAGCAGTTCTTC
CASSDLEGTTNEQFF
>TRBD1|TRBJ1-4|.|15|TRBV28
TGTGCCAGCAGACCGGGACAGCGAATTAATGAAAAACTGTTTTTT
CASRPGQRINEKLFF
>TRBD2|TRBJ2-5|.|18|TRBV5-1
TGCGCCAGCAGCTTGGGTCTATCTGGACTAGCGGGAGAAGAGACCCAGTACTTC
CASSLGLSGLAGEETQYF